The present entry profiles one T cell receptor (beta chain) with its context. This entry is derived from a study of blood T cell repertoires in COVID-19. About the research overall: The United States, Italy and Spain were the sources of the acute and convalescent COVID-19 samples. PBMCs, B-cell-depleted T cells, or T cells were the source of the cDNA or gDNA that made up the material.

V lost 6 bases and J lost 7; bases outside the gene matches: 9. Germline V CDR1 and CDR2: SGHTA, FQGNSA. The CDR3 length is 16 residues. In the original analysis: The assay estimated nucleated cells by amplifying reference gene primers. TCRdb's copy holds only in-frame clones and misses some; the assay was immunoSEQ multiplex PCR. V and J calls and clone size are as listed in that table; D and trimming were resolved from the DNA. The table records some 140,000 clones, around three quarters of them present only once. The TCR was taken from an older man with acute or convalescent COVID-19. The chain has TRBV7-2 and TRBJ2-1; 13 bases map to TRBD2. Source material: peripheral blood. The CDR3 DNA follows: TGTGCCAGCAGACCTCCGGGACTAGCGGGGATGAATGAGCAGTTCTTC. This sequence encodes CASRPPGLAGMNEQFF.